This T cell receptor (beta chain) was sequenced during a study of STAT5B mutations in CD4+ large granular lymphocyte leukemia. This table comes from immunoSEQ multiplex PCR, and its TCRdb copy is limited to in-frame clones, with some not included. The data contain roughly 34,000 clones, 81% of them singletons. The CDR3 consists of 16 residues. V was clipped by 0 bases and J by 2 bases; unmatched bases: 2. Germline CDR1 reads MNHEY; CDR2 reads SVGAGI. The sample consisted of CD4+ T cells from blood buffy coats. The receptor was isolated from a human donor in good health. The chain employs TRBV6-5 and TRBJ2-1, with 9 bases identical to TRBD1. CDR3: CASSYSHRGPYNEQFF. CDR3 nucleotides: TGTGCCAGCAGTTACTCACACAGGGGGCCCTACAATGAGCAGTTCTTC.